This TCR beta chain derives from a study of T-cell memory formation after mild COVID-19. Whole-study findings and limits: Balance between CD4 and CD8 was seen in clones contracting day 15 to 85, and a CD4+ lean was seen in later expanders.

The V and J ends lost 0 bases and 5 bases, in that order; junction bases with no gene match: 11. From germline, CDR1 is SGHRS and CDR2 YFSETQ. The CDR3 has 18 residues. MiXCR, applied by TCRdb to the 5' RACE reads, yields one record per CDR3 protein. This sample has 150,000 to 200,000 distinct CDR3 sequences; 15% to 20% occur once, and the top ten carry roughly 2.1%. This clonotype has only a few counts. What it binds is unknown. This chain connects TRBV5-1 to TRBJ2-1; TRBD2 aligns across 10 bases. Sample: PBMCs or a T cell subset sorted from them (not recorded which). The TCR sequence derives from an adult woman who had mild COVID-19 (a few samples of this study predate the infection). Cell type and time point are not known. In DNA, the CDR3 is TGCGCCAGCAGCTTGGCCATTTCGGCACTAGCGGGGAACAATGAGCAGTTCTTC. Encoded protein: CASSLAISALAGNNEQFF.